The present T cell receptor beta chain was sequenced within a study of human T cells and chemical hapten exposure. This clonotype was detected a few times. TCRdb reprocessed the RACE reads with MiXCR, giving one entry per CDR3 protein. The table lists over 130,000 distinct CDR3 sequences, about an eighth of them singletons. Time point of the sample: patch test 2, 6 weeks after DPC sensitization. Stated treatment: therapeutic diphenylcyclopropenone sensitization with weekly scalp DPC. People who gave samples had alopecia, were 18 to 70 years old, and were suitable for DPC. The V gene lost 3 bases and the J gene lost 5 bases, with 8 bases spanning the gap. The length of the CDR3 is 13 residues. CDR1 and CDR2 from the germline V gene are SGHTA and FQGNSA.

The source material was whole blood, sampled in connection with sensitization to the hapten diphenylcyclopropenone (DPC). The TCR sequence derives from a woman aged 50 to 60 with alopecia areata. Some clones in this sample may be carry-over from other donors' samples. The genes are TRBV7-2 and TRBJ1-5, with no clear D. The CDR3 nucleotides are TGTGCCAGCAGCTTGACGGGAGATCAGCCCCAGCATTTT. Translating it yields CASSLTGDQPQHF.